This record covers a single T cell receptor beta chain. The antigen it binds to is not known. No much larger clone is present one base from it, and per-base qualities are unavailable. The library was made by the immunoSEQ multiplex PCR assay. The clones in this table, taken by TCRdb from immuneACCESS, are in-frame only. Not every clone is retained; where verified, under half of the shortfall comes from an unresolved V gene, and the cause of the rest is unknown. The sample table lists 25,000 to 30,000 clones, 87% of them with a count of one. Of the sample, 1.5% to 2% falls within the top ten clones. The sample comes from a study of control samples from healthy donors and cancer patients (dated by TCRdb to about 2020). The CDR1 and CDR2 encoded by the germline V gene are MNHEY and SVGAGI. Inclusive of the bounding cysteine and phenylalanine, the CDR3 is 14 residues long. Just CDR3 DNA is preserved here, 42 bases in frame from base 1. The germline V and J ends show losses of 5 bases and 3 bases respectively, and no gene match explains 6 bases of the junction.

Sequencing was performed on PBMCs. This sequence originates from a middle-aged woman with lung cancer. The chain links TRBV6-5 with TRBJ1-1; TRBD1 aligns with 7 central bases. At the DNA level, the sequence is TGTGCCAGCAGTAACCGACAGGGAGACACTGAAGCTTTCTTT. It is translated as CASSNRQGDTEAFF.